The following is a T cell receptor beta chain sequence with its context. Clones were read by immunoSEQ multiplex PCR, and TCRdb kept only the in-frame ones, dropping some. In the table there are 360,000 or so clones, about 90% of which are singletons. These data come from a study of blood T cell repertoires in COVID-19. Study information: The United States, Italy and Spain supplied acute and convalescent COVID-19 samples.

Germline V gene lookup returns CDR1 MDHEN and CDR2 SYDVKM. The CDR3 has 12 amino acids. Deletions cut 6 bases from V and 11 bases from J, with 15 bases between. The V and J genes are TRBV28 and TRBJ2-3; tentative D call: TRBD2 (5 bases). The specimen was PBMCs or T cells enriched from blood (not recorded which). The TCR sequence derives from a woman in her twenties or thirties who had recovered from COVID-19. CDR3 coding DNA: TGTGCCAGCAGACCCCCCGAGGGTAGGCAGTATTTT. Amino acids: CASRPPEGRQYF.